This T cell receptor (beta chain) was captured in a study of type 1 regulatory T cells. TCRdb passed the reads through MiXCR, listing each CDR3 protein once. The table records around 6,200 distinct CDR3 sequences, approximately 30% of them present only once. The CDR3 is 14 residues long. V was cut by 0 bases and J by 6 bases, with 14 bases left in between. CDR1 and CDR2 (germline): DFQATT, SNEGSKA (reference sequence). This clonotype rates as medium-sized. Its antigen is still unknown. The J gene is TRBJ1-2, the V gene TRBV20-1; D remains unclear. The receptor comes from a human donor in good health. The specimen sequenced was cultured T cells, either the whole culture or a sorted T cell fraction (not recorded which). Specified subset: Tr1-enriched cell product generated in vitro against host alloantigens. The CDR3 protein is CSARESFRRDGYTF. CDR3 nucleotide sequence: TGCAGTGCTAGAGAAAGCTTCAGGAGGGATGGCTACACCTTC.